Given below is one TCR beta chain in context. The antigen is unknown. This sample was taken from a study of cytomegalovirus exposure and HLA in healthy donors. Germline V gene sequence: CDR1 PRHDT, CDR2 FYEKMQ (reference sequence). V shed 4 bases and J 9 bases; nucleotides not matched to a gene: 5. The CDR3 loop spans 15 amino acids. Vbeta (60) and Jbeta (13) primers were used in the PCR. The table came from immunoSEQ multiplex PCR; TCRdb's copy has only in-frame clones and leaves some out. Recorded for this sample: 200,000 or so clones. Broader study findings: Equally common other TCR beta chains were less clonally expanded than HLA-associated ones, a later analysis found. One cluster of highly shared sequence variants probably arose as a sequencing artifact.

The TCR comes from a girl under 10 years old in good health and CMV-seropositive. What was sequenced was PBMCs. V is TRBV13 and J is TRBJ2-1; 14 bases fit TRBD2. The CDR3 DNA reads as TGTGCCAGCAGCTACGTTGGGACTAGCGGGAGTGAGCAGTTCTTC. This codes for CASSYVGTSGSEQFF. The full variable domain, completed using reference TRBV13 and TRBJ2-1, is AAGVIQSPRHLIKEKRETATLKCYPIPRHDTVYWYQQGPGQDPQFLISFYEKMQSDKGSIPDRFSAQQFSDYHSELNMSSLELGDSALYFCASSYVGTSGSEQFFGPGTRLTVL.